These 7 T cell receptor beta chains share one sample of origin, sequenced in a study of blood T cell repertoires in COVID-19 (TCRdb year 2020). Library creation used the immunoSEQ multiplex PCR assay. TCRdb retrieved this table from immuneACCESS and kept in-frame rearrangements only. Not all clones are present; in checked studies, unresolved V genes account for under half, and no reason is known for the remainder. For this sample the table gives 50,000 to 75,000 clones, of which around 91% were detected only once. Of the sample, 8.6% falls within the top ten clones. The sample consisted of peripheral blood. The receptors were sampled from a human donor in a cohort sampled during active COVID-19.

This chain links TRBV12-3 or TRBV12-4 with TRBJ1-4; tentatively, D is TRBD1 (6 bases). Trimming removed 6 bases at V and 3 bases at J, with 8 bases between. This CDR3 contains 13 residues. DNA of the CDR3: TGTGCCAGCAGACAGGGAGCTAATGAAAAACTGTTTTTT. Its protein product is CASRQGANEKLFF.

The chain carries TRBV19 and TRBJ1-4; D gene ambiguous. The CDR3 is made up of 14 amino acids. V was shortened by 2 bases and J by 8 bases, with 12 bases between the two germline ends. CDR1 is LNHDA and CDR2 is SQIVND in the germline V gene (reference sequence). DNA for the CDR3: TGTGCCAGTAGTATAATGAGGGCAGGAGAAAAACTGTTTTTT. Residues: CASSIMRAGEKLFF.

The rearrangement uses TRBV9 and TRBJ2-3; D not resolved. V gave up 3 bases and J gave up 4 bases, with 9 bases separating them. This CDR3 is 13 amino acids long. Germline CDR1 is SGDLS and CDR2 is YYNGEE. CDR3 amino acids: CASSGVIPDTQYF. CDR3 nucleotides: TGTGCCAGCAGCGGTGTAATCCCAGATACGCAGTATTTT. The full variable domain, rest sourced from reference TRBV9 and TRBJ2-3, is DSGVTQTPKHLITATGQRVTLRCSPRSGDLSVYWYQQSLDQGLQFLIQYYNGEERAKGNILERFSAQQFPDLHSELNLSSLELGDSALYFCASSGVIPDTQYFGPGTRLTVL.

The chain uses TRBV5-1 and TRBJ2-5, with 9 nucleotides matching TRBD1. Unmatched junction bases numbered 7, after V lost 4 bases and J lost 3 bases. This CDR3 contains 15 residues. Per germline, CDR1 SGHRS and CDR2 YFSETQ. The CDR3 loop reads CASSQLTGGEETQYF. CDR3 sequence (DNA): TGCGCCAGCAGCCAATTGACAGGGGGAGAAGAGACCCAGTACTTC.

V usage is TRBV15 and J usage is TRBJ1-1; 8 nucleotides match TRBD1. J was trimmed by 0 bases and V by 1 base; bases with no gene match: 10. This CDR3 has 18 residues. Germline lookup yields CDR1 LNHNV and CDR2 YYDKDF (reference sequence). CDR3: CATSRGQGAADMNTEAFF. The CDR3 coding sequence is TGTGCCACCAGCAGAGGGCAGGGGGCGGCAGACATGAACACTGAAGCTTTCTTT.

The chain combines TRBV27 with TRBJ2-7; 10 bases are a match to TRBD2. This CDR3 is built from 14 residues. Germline loops: CDR1 MNHEY, CDR2 SMNVEV (reference sequence). J was trimmed by 1 base and V by 5 bases; bases with no gene match: 2. CDR3 protein: CASSTSGMSYEQYF. The CDR3 DNA reads TGTGCCAGCAGTACTAGCGGGATGTCCTACGAGCAGTACTTC.

This chain connects TRBV15 to TRBJ1-4; 8 positions agree with TRBD1. Germline V lookup: CDR1 LNHNV, CDR2 YYDKDF (reference sequence). V dropped 1 base and J dropped 7; count of bases not matched to a gene: 5. This CDR3 is built from 15 residues. CDR3 region: CATSRAGTGGEKLFF. For the CDR3, the DNA is TGTGCCACCAGCAGAGCAGGAACAGGGGGTGAAAAACTGTTTTTT.